Listed below are T cell receptor beta chains from one sample, sequenced in a study of shared clonotypes between healthy human individuals. Assay used: immunoSEQ multiplex PCR; TCRdb lists only in-frame clones, some missing. The sample shows some 660,000 clones, 73% of them seen only once. Sequenced input: memory CD4+ T cells sorted from blood. The source is a woman aged 25 to 39 in good health. Both conserved end residues are part of each CDR3. D genes are given only for firm matches. The size field is filled for only some rows; it gives once, few, many or a size class.

j_gene: TRBJ2-6; d_gene: TRBD2; v_gene: TRBV9; abundance: once; CDR3nt: TGTGCCAGCAGCCCCCGACTAGCGGGAGGTAGCTCTGGGGCCAACGTCCTGACTTTC; CDR3aa: CASSPRLAGGSSGANVLTF
j_gene: TRBJ1-1; d_gene: .; v_gene: TRBV7-2; abundance: .; CDR3nt: TGTGCCAGCAGCGCCTTACAGGGAGTGGGTTTCTTT; CDR3aa: CASSALQGVGFF
j_gene: TRBJ1-1; d_gene: .; v_gene: TRBV10-3; abundance: .; CDR3nt: TGTGCCACCGGGGGACAAGTACCTGAAGCTTTCTTT; CDR3aa: CATGGQVPEAFF
j_gene: TRBJ1-5; d_gene: .; v_gene: TRBV9; abundance: .; CDR3nt: TGTGCCAGCAGCCCGTCGCGAAATTGGGGCAATCAGCCCCAGCATTTT; CDR3aa: CASSPSRNWGNQPQHF
j_gene: TRBJ2-1; d_gene: .; v_gene: TRBV19; abundance: .; CDR3nt: TGTGCCAGTACGACAGAACTCTCCTACAATGAGCAGTTCTTC; CDR3aa: CASTTELSYNEQFF
j_gene: TRBJ1-5; d_gene: .; v_gene: TRBV7-8; abundance: .; CDR3nt: TGTGCCAGCAGCAGCACCGGGGGGGTTGTACAGCCCCAGCATTTT; CDR3aa: CASSSTGGVVQPQHF
j_gene: TRBJ1-5; d_gene: .; v_gene: TRBV28; abundance: .; CDR3nt: TGTGCCAGCAGCGCCGGGCCCGATCAGCCCCAGCATTTT; CDR3aa: CASSAGPDQPQHF
j_gene: TRBJ1-2; d_gene: .; v_gene: TRBV5-6; abundance: .; CDR3nt: TGTGCCAGCAGCTTTCCGGGGCCCACTAACTATGGCTACACCTTC; CDR3aa: CASSFPGPTNYGYTF
j_gene: TRBJ2-2; d_gene: .; v_gene: TRBV10-3; abundance: .; CDR3nt: TGTGCCATCAGTGAGTCGGCGGGGCGTCGCACCGGGGAGCTGTTTTTT; CDR3aa: CAISESAGRRTGELFF
j_gene: TRBJ2-6; d_gene: TRBD1; v_gene: TRBV9; abundance: .; CDR3nt: TGTGCCAGCAGCATCGGGACAGGGGGTTGGAGAGGGGCCAACGTCCTGACTTTC; CDR3aa: CASSIGTGGWRGANVLTF
j_gene: TRBJ2-7; d_gene: .; v_gene: TRBV25-1; abundance: .; CDR3nt: TGTGCCAGCAGTGATCAGGGGCCCTCCTACGAGCAGTACTTC; CDR3aa: CASSDQGPSYEQYF
j_gene: TRBJ1-1; d_gene: .; v_gene: TRBV28; abundance: .; CDR3nt: TGTGCCAGCAGAATGGGGGGCCACACTGAAGCTTTCTTT; CDR3aa: CASRMGGHTEAFF
j_gene: TRBJ1-2; d_gene: TRBD1; v_gene: TRBV6-4; abundance: .; CDR3nt: TGTGCCAGCAGCCAAACCGGGACAGGCGGCGGTGGCTACACCTTC; CDR3aa: CASSQTGTGGGGYTF
j_gene: TRBJ2-2; d_gene: TRBD2; v_gene: TRBV19; abundance: .; CDR3nt: TGTGCCAGTAGTCGACTAGCGGGAGCCGGGGAGCTGTTTTTT; CDR3aa: CASSRLAGAGELFF
j_gene: TRBJ1-3; d_gene: TRBD1; v_gene: TRBV5-1; abundance: .; CDR3nt: TGCGCCAGCGGGACAGATTATGGAAACACCATATATTTT; CDR3aa: CASGTDYGNTIYF
j_gene: TRBJ2-7; d_gene: TRBD2; v_gene: TRBV11-2; abundance: .; CDR3nt: TGTGCCAGCAGCGAGAGCGGGACCACCTCCTACGAGCAGTACTTC; CDR3aa: CASSESGTTSYEQYF
j_gene: TRBJ1-2; d_gene: .; v_gene: TRBV29-1; abundance: .; CDR3nt: TGCAGCGTTGAAGATATTAAGGGGAATGGCTACACCTTC; CDR3aa: CSVEDIKGNGYTF
j_gene: TRBJ2-7; d_gene: .; v_gene: TRBV28; abundance: .; CDR3nt: TGTGCCAGCAGTTCCCCTGATCCACTCTACGAGCAGTACTTC; CDR3aa: CASSSPDPLYEQYF
j_gene: TRBJ2-1; d_gene: .; v_gene: TRBV19; abundance: .; CDR3nt: TGTGCCAGTATGGGGTTGCGCTCCTACAATGAGCAGTTCTTC; CDR3aa: CASMGLRSYNEQFF
j_gene: TRBJ2-1; d_gene: .; v_gene: TRBV19; abundance: .; CDR3nt: TGTGCCAGTAGAGGGAGTAGTCGCGGGTCATACAATGAGCAGTTCTTC; CDR3aa: CASRGSSRGSYNEQFF
j_gene: TRBJ1-1; d_gene: .; v_gene: TRBV2; abundance: .; CDR3nt: TGTGCCAGCAGTGGGGTTGCGAGCATGAACACTGAAGCTTTCTTT; CDR3aa: CASSGVASMNTEAFF
j_gene: TRBJ1-2; d_gene: .; v_gene: TRBV6-5; abundance: .; CDR3nt: TGTGCCAGCAGACGCGATGCTGGGACCGGCTATGGCTACACCTTC; CDR3aa: CASRRDAGTGYGYTF
j_gene: TRBJ1-3; d_gene: .; v_gene: TRBV2; abundance: .; CDR3nt: TGTGCCAGCAGTGAAGGACAGCACTCTGGAAACACCATATATTTT; CDR3aa: CASSEGQHSGNTIYF
j_gene: TRBJ1-6; d_gene: TRBD1; v_gene: TRBV30; abundance: .; CDR3nt: TGTGCCTGGAGCCGGGGGGGGGACAGGTCCCTCCACTTT; CDR3aa: CAWSRGGDRSLHF
j_gene: TRBJ1-1; d_gene: TRBD1; v_gene: TRBV5-4; abundance: .; CDR3nt: TGTGCCAGCGCGCTGCAGGGGGTTAACACTGAAGCTTTTTTT; CDR3aa: CASALQGVNTEAFF
j_gene: TRBJ2-7; d_gene: .; v_gene: TRBV2; abundance: .; CDR3nt: TGTGCCAGCAGTGAAGCGGGACTCCCGACCTACGAGCAGTACTTC; CDR3aa: CASSEAGLPTYEQYF
j_gene: TRBJ1-2; d_gene: .; v_gene: TRBV5-7; abundance: .; CDR3nt: TGTGCCAGCAGCACTCGGGGCTATGGCTACACCTTC; CDR3aa: CASSTRGYGYTF
j_gene: TRBJ2-7; d_gene: .; v_gene: TRBV5-6; abundance: .; CDR3nt: TGTGCCAGCAGCTCCCCCACTAGAGGGCTCCGCTACGAGCAGTACTTC; CDR3aa: CASSSPTRGLRYEQYF
j_gene: TRBJ2-7; d_gene: .; v_gene: TRBV28; abundance: .; CDR3nt: TGTGCCAGCAGCCACAGGAACTCCTACGAGCAGTACTTC; CDR3aa: CASSHRNSYEQYF
j_gene: TRBJ2-1; d_gene: TRBD2; v_gene: TRBV10-2; abundance: .; CDR3nt: TGCGCCAGCAGTGAGCCTAGCGGCAATGAGCAGTTCTTC; CDR3aa: CASSEPSGNEQFF
j_gene: TRBJ1-1; d_gene: .; v_gene: TRBV5-1; abundance: .; CDR3nt: TGCGCCAGCAGCTTCCAGGGACCTCCGAACACTGAAGCTTTCTTT; CDR3aa: CASSFQGPPNTEAFF
j_gene: TRBJ2-2; d_gene: .; v_gene: TRBV5-1; abundance: .; CDR3nt: TGCGCCAGCAGCGAGGAACAGGGAAACACCGGGGAGCTGTTTTTT; CDR3aa: CASSEEQGNTGELFF
j_gene: TRBJ2-7; d_gene: .; v_gene: TRBV7-8; abundance: few; CDR3nt: TGTGCCAGCAGCTTAGTCGGCACTAGCTACGAGCAGTACTTC; CDR3aa: CASSLVGTSYEQYF
j_gene: TRBJ2-7; d_gene: .; v_gene: TRBV2; abundance: .; CDR3nt: TGTGCCAGCAGTGAACGGAATACCTACGAGCAGTACTTC; CDR3aa: CASSERNTYEQYF
j_gene: TRBJ1-4; d_gene: .; v_gene: TRBV5-1; abundance: many; CDR3nt: TGCGCCAGCAGCTTAGGGGAAATGAATGAAAAACTGTTTTTT; CDR3aa: CASSLGEMNEKLFF
j_gene: TRBJ2-1; d_gene: TRBD2; v_gene: TRBV7-2; abundance: few; CDR3nt: TGTGCCAGCAGCTTATTAGGAGCGGGACGGAATGAGCAGTTCTTC; CDR3aa: CASSLLGAGRNEQFF
j_gene: TRBJ2-6; d_gene: TRBD1; v_gene: TRBV27; abundance: once; CDR3nt: TGTGCCAGCAGTTTATATGGGACAGGGAACGGGGCCAACGTCCTGACTTTC; CDR3aa: CASSLYGTGNGANVLTF
j_gene: TRBJ1-2; d_gene: .; v_gene: TRBV28; abundance: few; CDR3nt: TGTGCCAGCACCACCCAGGACGGTACGGCCTATGGCTACACCTTC; CDR3aa: CASTTQDGTAYGYTF
j_gene: TRBJ1-5; d_gene: .; v_gene: TRBV19; abundance: few; CDR3nt: TGTGCCAGTAGTATAGATCGGCAGTTCCCAGCCCAGCATTTT; CDR3aa: CASSIDRQFPAQHF
j_gene: TRBJ1-4; d_gene: .; v_gene: TRBV15; abundance: once; CDR3nt: TGTGCCACCAGCAGAAACGCTGCAACTAATGAAAAACTGTTTTTT; CDR3aa: CATSRNAATNEKLFF
j_gene: TRBJ1-1; d_gene: .; v_gene: TRBV25-1; abundance: few; CDR3nt: TGTGCCAGCAGTGAAGGTTGGCGATACCCCACTGAAGCTTTCTTT; CDR3aa: CASSEGWRYPTEAFF
j_gene: TRBJ1-4; d_gene: TRBD1; v_gene: TRBV27; abundance: .; CDR3nt: TGTGCCAGCAGTTTAAACAGGGGGCGAGGAAAACTGTTTTTT; CDR3aa: CASSLNRGRGKLFF